This T cell receptor (beta chain) is from a study of T-cell reconstitution after alpha-beta-depleted transplantation in children. The table lists this clonotype with a few counts. Germline V gene lookup returns CDR1 DFQATT and CDR2 SNEGSKA (reference sequence). Trimming took 3 bases from V and 5 from J; bases not matched to a gene: 10. CDR3 length equals 16 residues. A TCRbeta library incorporating unique molecular identifiers was prepared. TCRdb used MiXCR to reprocess the PCR reads, holding one entry per CDR3 protein. The sample lists 150,000 to 200,000 distinct CDR3 sequences; more than 14% were seen once.

Source: PBMCs from the stem cell graft donor, taken from the stem cell graft. The chain joins TRBV20-1 to TRBJ1-1, with 12 positions matching TRBD1. This clonotype was sampled from a human donor who donated a stem cell graft to a child with acute lymphoblastic leukemia. Here the CDR3 reads CSARGDRGLSGTEAFF. CDR3 in DNA: TGCAGTGCTAGGGGGGACAGGGGGCTTAGTGGGACTGAAGCTTTCTTT.